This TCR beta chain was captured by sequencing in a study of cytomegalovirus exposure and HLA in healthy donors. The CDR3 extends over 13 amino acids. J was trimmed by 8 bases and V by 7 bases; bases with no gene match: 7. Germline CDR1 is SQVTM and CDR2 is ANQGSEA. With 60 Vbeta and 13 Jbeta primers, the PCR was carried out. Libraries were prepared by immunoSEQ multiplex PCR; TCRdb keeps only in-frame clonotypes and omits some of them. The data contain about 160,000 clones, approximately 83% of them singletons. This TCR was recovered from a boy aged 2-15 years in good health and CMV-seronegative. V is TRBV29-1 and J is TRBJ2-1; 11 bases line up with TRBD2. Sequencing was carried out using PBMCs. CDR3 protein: CSDQLAGDHEQFF. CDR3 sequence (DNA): TGCAGCGACCAACTAGCGGGAGATCATGAGCAGTTCTTC.